This T cell receptor (beta chain) was recorded in a study of shared clonotypes between healthy human individuals. The CDR3 totals 17 residues. Germline V gene sequence: CDR1 SGHRS, CDR2 YFSETQ. The V and J ends lost 5 bases and 3 bases respectively, with 20 bases between them. Libraries were prepared by immunoSEQ multiplex PCR; TCRdb keeps only in-frame clonotypes and omits some of them. This sample carries about 2 million clones, just under 95% of them seen once, and the ten largest clones take 0.9% to 1.5%. It was CD45RO-negative cells, positively selected for CCR7, that made up naive CD8 cells, with terminally differentiated effector memory CD45RA+ cells excluded.

This sequence joins TRBV5-1 and TRBJ1-4, with a weak D call TRBD1 (5 bases). The sequence derives from a man younger than 35 in good health. Material for sequencing was naive CD8+ T cells sorted from blood. CDR3 sequence (DNA): TGCGCCAGCAGTTACTGGGTGCAGGGAAGTCCTAATGAAAAACTGTTTTTT. Translating gives CASSYWVQGSPNEKLFF.